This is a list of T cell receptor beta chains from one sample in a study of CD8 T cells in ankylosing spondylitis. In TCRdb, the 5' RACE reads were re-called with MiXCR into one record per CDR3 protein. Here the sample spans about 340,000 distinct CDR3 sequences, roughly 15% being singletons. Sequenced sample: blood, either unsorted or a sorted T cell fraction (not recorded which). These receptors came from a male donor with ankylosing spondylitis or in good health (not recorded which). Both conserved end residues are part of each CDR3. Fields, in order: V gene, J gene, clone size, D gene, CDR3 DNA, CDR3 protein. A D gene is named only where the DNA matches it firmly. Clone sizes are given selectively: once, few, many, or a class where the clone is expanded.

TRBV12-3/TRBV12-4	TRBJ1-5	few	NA	TGTGCCAGCAGTTTATTGGTCGCAGATCGTAGCAATCAGCCCCAGCATTTT	CASSLLVADRSNQPQHF
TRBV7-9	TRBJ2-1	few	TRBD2	TGTGCCAGCAGCTTAACTAGCGGGGGGGCCAATGAGCAGTTCTTC	CASSLTSGGANEQFF
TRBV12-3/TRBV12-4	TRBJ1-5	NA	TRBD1	TGTGCCAGCAGCCGAGCGGGACAGCAACAGCCCCAGCATTTT	CASSRAGQQQPQHF
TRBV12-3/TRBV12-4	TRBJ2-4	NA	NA	TGTGCCAGCACTCCCGGGCGGCGTCTAGCCAAAAACATTCAGTACTTC	CASTPGRRLAKNIQYF
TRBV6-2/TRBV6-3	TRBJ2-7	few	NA	TGTGCCAGCAGTTCTCGAACCACCGGATCTAGAGTCTACGAGCAGTACTTC	CASSSRTTGSRVYEQYF
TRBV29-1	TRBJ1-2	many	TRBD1	TGCAGCGCACACGGACAGGGGGTCGACAACTATGGCTACACCTTC	CSAHGQGVDNYGYTF
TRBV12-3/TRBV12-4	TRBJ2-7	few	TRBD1	TGTGCCAGCAGGGGGACAGGGTACCCCTACGAGCAGTACTTC	CASRGTGYPYEQYF
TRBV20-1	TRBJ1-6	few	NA	TGCAGTGCTAGAGATGGGAACGGTTCACCCCTCCACTTT	CSARDGNGSPLHF
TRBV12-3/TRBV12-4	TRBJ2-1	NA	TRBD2	TGTGCCAGCACAAGCGGGAGTAACAATGAGCAGTTCTTC	CASTSGSNNEQFF
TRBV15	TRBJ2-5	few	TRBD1	TGTGCCACCAGCAGAGACAGGGGGTATGAGACCCAGTACTTC	CATSRDRGYETQYF
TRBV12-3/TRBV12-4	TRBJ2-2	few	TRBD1	TGTGCCAGCAGTCTCGGACCCGACAGGGGGAACACCGGGGAGCTGTTTTTT	CASSLGPDRGNTGELFF
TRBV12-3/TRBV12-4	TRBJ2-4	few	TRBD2	TGTGCCAGCAGTCCGGGGGGGCTAATTTTAGCCAAAAACATTCAGTACTTC	CASSPGGLILAKNIQYF
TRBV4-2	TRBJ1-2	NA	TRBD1	TGTGCCAGCAGCCCCAGACCCGGGACAGGGAGTGCTAACTATGGCTACACCTTC	CASSPRPGTGSANYGYTF
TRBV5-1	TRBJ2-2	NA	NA	TGCGCCAGCAGCTTGGTACAGGGCACCGGGGAGCTGTTTTTT	CASSLVQGTGELFF